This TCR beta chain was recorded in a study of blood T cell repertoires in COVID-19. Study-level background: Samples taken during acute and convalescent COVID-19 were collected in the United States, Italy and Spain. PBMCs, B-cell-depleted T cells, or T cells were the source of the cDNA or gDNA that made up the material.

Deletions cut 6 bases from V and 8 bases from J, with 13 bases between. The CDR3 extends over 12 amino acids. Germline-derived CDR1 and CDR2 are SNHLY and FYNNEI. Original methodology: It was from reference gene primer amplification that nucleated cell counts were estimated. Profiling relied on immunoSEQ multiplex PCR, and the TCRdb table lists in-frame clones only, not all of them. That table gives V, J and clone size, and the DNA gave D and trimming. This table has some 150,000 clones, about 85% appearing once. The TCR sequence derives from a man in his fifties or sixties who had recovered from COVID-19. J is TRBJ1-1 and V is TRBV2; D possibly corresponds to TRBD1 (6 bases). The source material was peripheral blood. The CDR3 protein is CASRMTGIEAFF. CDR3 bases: TGTGCCAGCAGGATGACAGGCATCGAAGCTTTCTTT.